The T cell receptor beta chain under discussion was sequenced for a study of shared clonotypes between healthy human individuals. Looking at the study overall: Donors had three CD4 naive, three CD4 memory, two CD8 naive and one CD8 memory plate apiece.

Profiling relied on immunoSEQ multiplex PCR, and the TCRdb table lists in-frame clones only, not all of them. The sample holds about 2.3 million clones, about 90% seen once. Germline CDR1 reads LNHDA; CDR2 reads SQIVND (reference sequence). V trimming: 5 bases; J trimming: 4 bases; junction bases outside the gene matches: 9. There are 16 residues in the CDR3. This clonotype was obtained from a man aged 18 to 35 in good health. Some clones in this sample may be carry-over from other donors' samples. The chain links TRBV19 to TRBJ2-5; the match to TRBD2 covers 11 bases. The specimen was naive CD4+ T cells from PBMCs. The subset: CD45RA+ positively selected. CDR3 residues: CASSPTSGSIRETQYF. The DNA of the CDR3 is TGTGCCAGTAGTCCTACTAGCGGGAGTATACGAGAGACCCAGTACTTC.